This TCR beta chain is drawn from a study of OX40 agonist ivuxolimab in advanced cancers. The method was immunoSEQ multiplex PCR; TCRdb's version includes in-frame clones alone and lacks a portion of them. The table includes under 80,000 clones, approximately 90% detected once. Study-level results: Within 6 weeks, CD4+ and CD8+ blood T cells expanded clonally at 0.1 to 3.0 mg/kg.

In the case of this clone: Its antigen is undetermined.

The CDR3 is 14 amino acids. Germline V gene lookup returns CDR1 ENHRY and CDR2 SYGVKD. V lost 5 bases to trimming and J lost 6 bases, with 16 bases between them. The receptor's source is an adult with an advanced solid tumor such as melanoma, head and neck, liver or kidney cancer. The sequences come from CD4+ or CD8+ T cells sorted from blood, collected in a trial of the OX40 agonist ivuxolimab. The V call is TRBV10-3, the J call TRBJ1-1; possibly TRBD1 for D (6 bases). DNA of the CDR3: TGTGCCATCAGTTTAGGGGGAGGGACCTCTGAAGCTTTCTTT. Translating it yields CAISLGGGTSEAFF.